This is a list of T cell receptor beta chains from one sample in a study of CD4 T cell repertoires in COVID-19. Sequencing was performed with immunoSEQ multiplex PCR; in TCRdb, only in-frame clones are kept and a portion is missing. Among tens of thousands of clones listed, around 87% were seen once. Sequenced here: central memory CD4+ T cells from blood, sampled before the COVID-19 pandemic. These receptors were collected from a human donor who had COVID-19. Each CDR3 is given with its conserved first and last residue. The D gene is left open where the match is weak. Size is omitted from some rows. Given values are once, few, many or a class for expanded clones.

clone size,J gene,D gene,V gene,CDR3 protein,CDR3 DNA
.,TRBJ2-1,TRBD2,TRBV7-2,CASSRDGLAGNEQFF,TGTGCCAGCAGCCGAGACGGACTAGCGGGAAATGAGCAGTTCTTC
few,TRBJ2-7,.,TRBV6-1,CASSERDTYEQYF,TGTGCCAGCAGTGAAAGGGACACCTACGAGCAGTACTTC
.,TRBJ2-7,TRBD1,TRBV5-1,CASSLGQGGSYEQYF,TGCGCCAGCAGCCTAGGACAGGGGGGCTCCTACGAGCAGTACTTC
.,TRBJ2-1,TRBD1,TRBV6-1,CASSNGQGPYNEQFF,TGTGCCAGCAGTAATGGACAGGGGCCCTACAATGAGCAGTTCTTC
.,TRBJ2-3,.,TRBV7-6,CASSPSRPENTDTQYF,TGTGCCAGCAGCCCCTCTAGGCCGGAAAACACAGATACGCAGTATTTT
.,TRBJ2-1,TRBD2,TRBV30,CAWSVSLAGAEEQFF,TGTGCCTGGAGTGTAAGCCTAGCGGGAGCCGAAGAGCAGTTCTTC
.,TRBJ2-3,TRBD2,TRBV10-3,CAIRSSGVSTDTQYF,TGTGCCATCAGGAGTAGCGGGGTTAGCACAGATACGCAGTATTTT
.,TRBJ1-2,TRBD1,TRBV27,CASSSNPDRYYGYTF,TGTGCCAGCAGTTCTAACCCGGACAGGTACTATGGCTACACCTTC
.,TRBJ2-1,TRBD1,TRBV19,CASRNMGQGNNEQFF,TGTGCCAGTAGGAACATGGGACAGGGTAACAATGAGCAGTTCTTC
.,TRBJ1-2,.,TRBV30,CAYYTGGGYGYTF,TGTGCCTACTATACAGGTGGTGGCTATGGCTACACCTTC
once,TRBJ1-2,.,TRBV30,CAWSSPPGKGYGYTF,TGTGCCTGGAGTTCGCCTCCAGGGAAGGGCTATGGCTACACCTTC
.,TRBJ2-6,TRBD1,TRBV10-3,CAIRNGTGGSGANVLTF,TGTGCCATCCGCAACGGGACAGGGGGATCTGGGGCCAACGTCCTGACTTTC
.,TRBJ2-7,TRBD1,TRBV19,CASRGTGGYEQYF,TGTGCCAGTAGAGGGACAGGGGGCTACGAGCAGTACTTC
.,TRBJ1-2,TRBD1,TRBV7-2,CASSYSGTGDYTF,TGTGCCAGCAGCTATTCCGGGACAGGGGACTACACCTTC
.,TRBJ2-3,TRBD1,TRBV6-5,CASSSTVRGPTDTQYF,TGTGCCAGCAGTTCCACTGTGAGGGGGCCCACAGATACGCAGTATTTT
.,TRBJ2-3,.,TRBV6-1,CASSEASRGGGDTQYF,TGTGCCAGCAGTGAAGCTTCCAGGGGCGGGGGAGATACGCAGTATTTT
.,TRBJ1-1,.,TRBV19,CASRLQGRNTEAFF,TGTGCCAGTAGGTTGCAGGGGCGGAACACTGAAGCTTTCTTT
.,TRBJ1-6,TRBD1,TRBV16,CASSSNRGSESSSYNSPLHF,TGTGCCAGCAGCAGCAACAGGGGGAGTGAGTCTAGCTCCTATAATTCACCCCTCCACTTT
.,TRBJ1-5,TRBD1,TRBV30,CAWRHQGDQPQHF,TGTGCCTGGAGACATCAGGGGGATCAGCCCCAGCATTTT
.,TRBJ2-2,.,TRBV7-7,CASSLDRAHTGELFF,TGTGCCAGCAGCTTAGACAGGGCCCACACCGGGGAGCTGTTTTTT
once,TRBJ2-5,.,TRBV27,CASRQNQETQYF,TGTGCCAGCAGACAGAACCAAGAGACCCAGTACTTC
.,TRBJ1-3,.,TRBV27,CASSSTPLVGNTIYF,TGTGCCAGCAGTTCCACCCCACTCGTAGGAAACACCATATATTTT
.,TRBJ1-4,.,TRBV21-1,CASSNPYRGKKTTEKLFF,TGTGCCAGCAGCAACCCCTACAGGGGAAAAAAGACAACTGAAAAACTGTTTTTT
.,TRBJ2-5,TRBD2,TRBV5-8,CASSSYGLGQTQYF,TGTGCCAGCAGCTCCTACGGACTAGGACAGACCCAGTACTTC
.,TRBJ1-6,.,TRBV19,CASSQGYNIDSPLHF,TGTGCCAGTAGCCAGGGGTACAATATCGATTCACCCCTCCACTTT
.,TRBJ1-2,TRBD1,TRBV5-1,CASSTGTGLAGYTF,TGCGCCAGCAGCACTGGGACAGGGCTTGCTGGCTACACCTTC
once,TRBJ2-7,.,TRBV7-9,CASSLAVQVSCYEQYF,TGTGCCAGCAGCTTAGCGGTCCAGGTGAGTTGTTACGAGCAGTACTTC
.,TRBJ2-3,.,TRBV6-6,CASRYTDTQYF,TGTGCCAGCAGATACACAGATACGCAGTATTTT
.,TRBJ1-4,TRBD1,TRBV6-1,CASSVTGAGAIF,TGTGCCAGCAGCGTGACAGGGGCTGGGGCGATTTTT
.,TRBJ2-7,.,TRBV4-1,CASSPADSSWSEQYF,TGCGCCAGCAGCCCCGCGGACAGCTCCTGGAGCGAGCAGTACTTC
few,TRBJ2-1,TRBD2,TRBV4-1,CASSQDEGGWASGRAEQFF,TGCGCCAGCAGCCAAGATGAGGGCGGGTGGGCTAGCGGGAGAGCGGAGCAGTTCTTC
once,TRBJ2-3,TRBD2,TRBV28,CASSQTSGGGTDTQYF,TGTGCCAGCAGTCAGACTAGCGGGGGGGGCACAGATACGCAGTATTTT
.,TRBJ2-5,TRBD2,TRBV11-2,CASRPGLAGETQYF,TGTGCCAGCAGACCGGGACTAGCGGGAGAGACCCAGTACTTC
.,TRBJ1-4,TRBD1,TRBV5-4,CASSPGQAEKLFF,TGTGCCAGCAGCCCGGGACAGGCTGAAAAACTGTTTTTT
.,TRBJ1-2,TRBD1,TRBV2,CASSDQGGAYGYTF,TGTGCCAGCAGTGATCAGGGGGGTGCCTATGGCTACACCTTC
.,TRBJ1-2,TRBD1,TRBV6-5,CASRVGQEAVYGYTF,TGTGCCAGCAGAGTTGGACAGGAGGCTGTCTATGGCTACACCTTC
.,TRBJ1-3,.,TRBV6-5,CAAGELVGTGNTIYF,TGTGCTGCGGGTGAACTGGTCGGAACTGGAAACACCATATATTTT
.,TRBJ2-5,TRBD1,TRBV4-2,CASSQVADRAQETQYF,TGTGCCAGCAGCCAAGTCGCGGACAGGGCTCAAGAGACCCAGTACTTC
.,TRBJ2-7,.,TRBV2,CASSAGLQGDEQYF,TGTGCCAGCAGTGCCGGGCTACAAGGGGACGAGCAGTACTTC
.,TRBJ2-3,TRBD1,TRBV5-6,CASSPDRVADTQYF,TGTGCCAGCAGCCCGGACAGGGTGGCAGATACGCAGTATTTT
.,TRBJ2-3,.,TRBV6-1,CASSVGADTQYF,TGTGCCAGCAGTGTCGGAGCAGATACGCAGTATTTT
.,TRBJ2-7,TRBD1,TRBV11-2,CASSSRRPGQGYEQYF,TGTGCCAGCAGCTCCCGAAGACCGGGACAGGGCTACGAGCAGTACTTC
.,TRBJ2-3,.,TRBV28,CASSTGDTDTQYF,TGTGCCAGCAGTACGGGGGACACAGATACGCAGTATTTT
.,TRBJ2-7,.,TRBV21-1,CASSLKKWDRGHEQYF,TGTGCCAGCAGCCTTAAAAAGTGGGACAGGGGACACGAGCAGTACTTC
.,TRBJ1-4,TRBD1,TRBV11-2,CASRGTGREGTNEKLFF,TGTGCCAGCAGAGGGACAGGGCGCGAGGGAACTAATGAAAAACTGTTTTTT
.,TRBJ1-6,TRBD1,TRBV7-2,CASSPGWGQENSPLHF,TGTGCCAGCAGCCCCGGGTGGGGACAGGAAAATTCACCCCTCCACTTT
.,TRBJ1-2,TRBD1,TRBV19,CASSLQGVGGYTF,TGTGCCAGTAGCTTACAGGGGGTCGGGGGCTACACCTTC
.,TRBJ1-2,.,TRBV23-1,CASSQSSNSHYGYTF,TGCGCCAGCAGTCAATCGAGTAACAGCCACTATGGCTACACCTTC
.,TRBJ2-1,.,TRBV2,CASSEKIKSAELLIYNEQFF,TGTGCCAGCAGTGAAAAAATCAAGAGCGCGGAGCTCCTGATTTACAATGAGCAGTTCTTC
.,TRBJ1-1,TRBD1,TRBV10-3,CAISELTGDGSAFF,TGTGCCATCAGTGAGTTAACAGGGGATGGTTCAGCTTTCTTT
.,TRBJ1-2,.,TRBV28,CASSPDYGYTF,TGTGCCAGCAGTCCGGACTATGGCTACACCTTC
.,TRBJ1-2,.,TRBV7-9,CASSTGGDGVGPYGYTF,TGTGCCAGCAGCACGGGGGGGGACGGCGTAGGGCCCTATGGCTACACCTTC
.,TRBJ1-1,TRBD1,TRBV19,CASMETGAGTEAFF,TGTGCCAGTATGGAGACAGGGGCAGGCACTGAAGCTTTCTTT
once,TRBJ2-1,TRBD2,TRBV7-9,CASSLSGAGNEQFF,TGTGCCAGCAGCTTATCTGGAGCGGGGAATGAGCAGTTCTTC